This T cell receptor (beta chain) came from a study of human CD4 T cells and Enterobacteriaceae (dated by TCRdb to the early 2020s). General study outcomes and caveats: In ex vivo samples, clonotypes with broad cross-reactivity seemed more expanded than specific clonotypes, as 11 of 19 and about 65% of the roughly 34 fell within the top 5%. The reactivity of ex vivo clonotypes was inferred solely through the matching of nucleotide sequences to CFSE-low cultures from the same donors.

Of note for this clone: Its target antigen remains unknown. Base qualities are not recorded, but no much larger clone differs from it by a single base.

The ex vivo total memory CD4+ samples were sequenced at deep level, which gave a detection sensitivity of one cell in 200,000. The QIAamp DNA Micro Kit was used to extract genomic DNA from cell pellets, and the quantity and purity of the genomic DNA were checked by spectrophotometry. TCR Vbeta CDR3 regions were amplified with the immunoSEQ multiplex PCR assay. Amplicons were sequenced on the Illumina HiSeq platform. Retrieved sequences were 87 nucleotides long and contained the CDR3 region. In the authors' own workflow: A clonotype was defined as a unique productive TCR Vbeta nucleotide sequence and was quantified by productive template frequency from ImmunoSEQ Analyzer V3.0. Expanded clonotypes were defined using a threshold set at the top 5th percentile of each repertoire ranked by frequency. Repertoire overlap was computed as Chao-Jaccard with the R package fossil and visualized by nonmetric multidimensional scaling with the R package MASS. The clones in this table, taken by TCRdb from immuneACCESS, are in-frame only. Not every clone is retained; where verified, under half of the shortfall comes from an unresolved V gene, and the cause of the rest is unknown. The V and J calls and clone size were taken over from that table, and D and trimming were inferred from the DNA. This sample holds 25,000 to 30,000 clones; approximately 84% were observed only once. Jointly, the top ten make up around 1.7% of the sample.

Memory CD4+ T cells, defined as all CD4+ cells other than CD45RA+CCR7+CD95- naive cells, were FACS-sorted on a FACSAria III to a purity of over 98%. Blood from healthy donors came from blood donation centers in Switzerland. Positive selection with CD4 and CD14 magnetic microbeads was used to enrich total CD4+ T cells and monocytes. CD8+, CD14+, CD16+, CD56+, CD19+ and CD25-bright cells were excluded prior to sorting. To assess in vivo expansion of bacteria-reactive clonotypes, total memory CD4+ T cells from a couple of blood donors were sequenced directly ex vivo. Isolation of peripheral blood mononuclear cells from donor blood was performed with Ficoll-Paque Plus. V loses 3 bases, J loses 3 bases, and the germline ends lie 11 bases apart. CDR1 SGHTA and CDR2 FQGNSA were looked up in the germline V gene. The CDR3 goes from the cysteine to the phenylalanine over 14 residues. Kept here is only the CDR3 DNA, which spans 42 bases and is read in frame from base 1.

The receptor's source is a human donor in good health. The chain employs TRBV7-2 and TRBJ1-1; no D gene is confidently identified. The material sequenced was memory CD4+ T cells from blood. This specimen's cell subset or site label, per the study, means: total memory CD4 T cells sorted directly ex vivo, unstimulated. The CDR3 region has the sequence CASSLAGSYTEAFF. The DNA reads TGTGCCAGCAGCTTGGCAGGCTCCTACACTGAAGCTTTCTTT.